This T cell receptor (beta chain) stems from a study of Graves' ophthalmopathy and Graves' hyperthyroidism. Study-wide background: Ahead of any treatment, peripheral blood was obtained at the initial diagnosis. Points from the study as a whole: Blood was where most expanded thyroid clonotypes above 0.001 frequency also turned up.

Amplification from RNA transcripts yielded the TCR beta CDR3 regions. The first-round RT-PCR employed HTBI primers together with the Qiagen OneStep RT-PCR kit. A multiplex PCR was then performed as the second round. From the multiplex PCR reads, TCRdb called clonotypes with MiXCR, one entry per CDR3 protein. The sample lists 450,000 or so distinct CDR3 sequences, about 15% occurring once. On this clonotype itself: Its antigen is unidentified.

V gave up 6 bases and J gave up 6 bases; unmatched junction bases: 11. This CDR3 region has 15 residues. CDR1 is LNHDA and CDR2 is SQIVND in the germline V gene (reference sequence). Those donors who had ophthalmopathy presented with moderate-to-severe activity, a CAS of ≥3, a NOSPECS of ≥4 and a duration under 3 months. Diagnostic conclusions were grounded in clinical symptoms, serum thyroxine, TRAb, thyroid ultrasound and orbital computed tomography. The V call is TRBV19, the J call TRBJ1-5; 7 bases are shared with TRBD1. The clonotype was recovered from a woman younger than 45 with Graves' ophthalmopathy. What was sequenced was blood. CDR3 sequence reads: CASSYATGLSQPQHF. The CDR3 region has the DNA TGTGCCAGTAGCTATGCGACAGGGCTGAGTCAGCCCCAGCATTTT.